The rows below give T cell receptor beta chains drawn from one sample of a study of graft-versus-host responses after intestinal transplantation. Which antigens these TCRs recognize remains unknown. Clones were sequenced by immunoSEQ multiplex PCR, and TCRdb holds only the in-frame ones, with some missing. The sample contains 84,000 or so clones, about four fifths of which appear only once. Sample: unstimulated CD4+ T cells sorted from spleen or lymph node cells, taken before intestinal transplant. Receptor source: a human donor who received an intestinal transplant. The CDR3 runs from the conserved cysteine through the conserved F or W. A D gene is named only where the DNA matches it firmly. The size entry is marked missing in some rows and otherwise reads once, few, many or a size class.

clone_size j_call v_call d_call cdr3_nt cdr3_aa
once TRBJ2-7 TRBV12-1 - TGTGCCAGCAGCTGCACGGGGGGCTCTCCGGGACTAGCCTTACCCGACTTTTACGAGCAGTACTTC CASSCTGGSPGLALPDFYEQYF
- TRBJ2-5 TRBV5-4 TRBD1 TGTGCCAGCAGCACGACACAGGGGGCGGGAGAGACCCAGTACTTC CASSTTQGAGETQYF
- TRBJ1-2 TRBV27 - TGTGCCAGCAGGGCGAGTGGGAGCTATGGCTACACCTTC CASRASGSYGYTF
- TRBJ1-1 TRBV28 - TGTGCCAGCAGTTCGGGACAGAACACTGAAGCTTTCTTT CASSSGQNTEAFF
- TRBJ1-4 TRBV18 TRBD1 TGTGCCAGCTCGGACGACAGGGGGCGCGATGAAAAACTGTTTTTT CASSDDRGRDEKLFF
- TRBJ2-1 TRBV28 TRBD2 TGTGCCAGCATACCGGGACTAGCCTACAATGAGCAGTTCTTC CASIPGLAYNEQFF
- TRBJ2-1 TRBV7-6 TRBD2 TGTGCCAGCAGCGAATGGACTAGCTCCTACAATGAGCAGTTCTTC CASSEWTSSYNEQFF
- TRBJ2-7 TRBV6-5 TRBD1 TGTGCCAGCAGTTCGCCGGGACAGGGGGCCCACGAGCAGTACTTC CASSSPGQGAHEQYF
- TRBJ2-7 TRBV18 TRBD2 TGTGCCAGCTCACCACTGCCTAGCGGGAATAACGAGCAGTACTTC CASSPLPSGNNEQYF
- TRBJ2-7 TRBV28 TRBD2 TGTGCCAGCAGTCCCTGGCGGGGGGGCCGCTACGAGCAGTACTTC CASSPWRGGRYEQYF
few TRBJ1-4 TRBV6-6 TRBD1 TGTGCCAGCAGTGGACAGGCCCCAAATGAAAAACTGTTTTTT CASSGQAPNEKLFF
- TRBJ1-1 TRBV5-6 - TGTGCCAGCAGCGCCACGGGAGGGGCGAACACTGAAGCTTTCTTT CASSATGGANTEAFF
- TRBJ2-7 TRBV11-2 - TGTGCCAGCAGCTTAGACGGCCAACGGGACGAGCAGTACTTC CASSLDGQRDEQYF
once TRBJ1-5 TRBV4-2 - TGTGCCAGCAGCCAAGGACCGGGAGGTGGCAATCAGCCCCAGCATTTT CASSQGPGGGNQPQHF
- TRBJ2-7 TRBV19 - TGTGCCAGCCAAACCGGGACAAAAAACTACGAGCAGTACTTC CASQTGTKNYEQYF
few TRBJ1-6 TRBV2 TRBD1 TGTGCCAGCAGCGGACAGGTCTATAATTCACCCCTCCACTTT CASSGQVYNSPLHF
- TRBJ2-1 TRBV6-5 TRBD1 TGTGCCAGCAGCCGCCGGGACAGGGGTAGTCGGGAGCAGTTCTTC CASSRRDRGSREQFF
- TRBJ1-1 TRBV20-1 - TGCAGTGCGAGGATCGCTGAAGCTTTCTTT CSARIAEAFF
- TRBJ2-5 TRBV28 - TGTGCCAGCCGAAGGGGGCAAGAGACCCAGTACTTC CASRRGQETQYF
- TRBJ2-1 TRBV2 TRBD2 TGTGCCAGCACGACTAGCGGGGGCGGGAATGAGCAGTTCTTC CASTTSGGGNEQFF
- TRBJ1-3 TRBV28 - TGTGCCAGCAGTTATCGGGGCGGCGGGGTGGTAAACACCATATATTTT CASSYRGGGVVNTIYF